This T cell receptor beta chain was identified during a study of naive and memory T cell subsets (dated by TCRdb to the late 2010s). Broadly, across the study: The study applied an open-source, UMI-based TCR alpha and beta sequencing pipeline to sorted naive and memory peripheral blood T cell subsets. RNA was DNase-treated and reverse transcribed with TCR constant-region primers, mostly using SuperScript III. Complete agreement was observed between the functional CMV T cell responses and the IgG serology results.

On the study overall, not on this receptor specifically: After error correction, only a single occurrence was seen for over 85% of naive TCR sequences, so much steeper abundance distributions were produced than in memory subsets. Gini index rose and Shannon and inverse Simpson diversity fell from naive through CM, EM and EMRA in both CD4 and CD8 cells. RNA-based TCR counts may be affected by expression changes linked to T cell activation and differentiation. The repertoire findings for the naive and memory subsets could not be validated against a ground truth, as none was available. Clonotypes were defined as single alpha or beta chain sequences, not paired alpha/beta receptors. TCR abundance followed a power law with an exponent that was different for naive and memory subsets but consistent across the three individuals.

Separate amplification of TCR alpha and beta chain libraries was performed from the second PCR step onward. The CMV status of each donor was determined by measuring IFNgamma production from CD4+ T cells after fresh PBMCs had been stimulated overnight with CMV viral lysate. CD4 T cells were positively selected using Miltenyi beads, after which CD8 T cells were positively selected from the CD4-negative fraction. Cells were stained for CD3, CD4, CD8, CD45RA, CD27 and a live/dead dye and were sorted on a BD Aria II into four subsets based on CD45RA and CD27. Blood was obtained from a few healthy volunteers, and the blood from each volunteer was fractionated into CD4 and CD8 T cells and subsequently into four differentiation subsets. Approximately 120 ml of peripheral blood was collected from each donor, and PBMC were isolated from the blood using Ficoll-Paque PLUS density-gradient centrifugation. Sorted cells were lysed in RLT buffer, and RNA was extracted with a Qiagen RNeasy kit and stored at -80°C.

The method behind the library was UMI-ligation and nested PCR. The beta constant-region primer was an equimolar mix of two oligonucleotides covering both TRBC1 and TRBC2. A single-stranded oligonucleotide containing the SP2 primer and a 12-nucleotide UMI was joined to the 3' end of the cDNA by T4 RNA ligase 1. The ligated cDNA went through four rounds of PCR with nested alpha and beta constant-region primers together with the SP2 primer. Incubation of the ligation reaction was carried out at 16 degrees C for about 18-24 hours. PCR2 was typically performed as a SYBR Green qPCR and was stopped at a predetermined threshold so that over-amplification was prevented. Apart from the first purification, every purification step used Agencourt AMPure XP magnetic beads. Libraries were quantified by Qubit and checked on a TapeStation, where a main peak was expected near 650 bp. Pooled libraries were sequenced on an Illumina MiSeq with v2 2x251 paired-end kits, typically giving roughly 0.95-2.1 million reads per sample. Each sample was pooled at about 4.2 nM, and about 5-8% PhiX was included to help cluster recognition. In the authors' own workflow: Decombinator assigned V and J genes to Demultiplexor-processed FASTQ reads by tag matching, allowing a single base-pair mismatch. Collapsinator relied on UMIs to fix sequencing errors as well as frequency errors caused by PCR heterogeneity. TCRs were translated and CDR3s were extracted from the conserved cysteine to the FGXG phenylalanine by CDR3Translator, with non-productive sequences being flagged. Gini, Shannon entropy and inverse Simpson indices were computed after subsampling the repertoires to the same number of UMI-defined TCRs. Within the linear range, a power law was fitted by maximum likelihood to the distributions of clonotype abundance. For one naive CD8 sample, the pipeline and MIGEC produced similar UMI counts, unique TCR numbers and clonal distributions. A set of under 8,500 CMV-associated CDR3 sequences, compiled from VDJdb and a published dataset, was used to search the repertoires. The raw public data were reprocessed by TCRdb itself: fastp quality trimming at Q25, MiXCR clonotype calling, in-frame beta chains only. When rows share a CDR3 protein, they turn into one entry using the most common DNA and genes. For this entry, the V and J calls and clone size follow TCRdb and not the study's own pipeline. A total of 70,000 to 95,000 distinct CDR3 sequences appear in this sample, about 6.5% of them only once. The ten largest clones add up to more than 1.5% of the sample.

This clonotype is classified as medium-sized (0.01 to 0.1%). Its antigen remains undetermined. Per-nucleotide qualities are absent, and no much larger clonotype sits a single base away. CDR1 and CDR2 (MDHEN, SYDVKM) derive from the germline V gene. From the cysteine through the phenylalanine, the CDR3 covers 13 amino acids. Only the CDR3 portion is preserved as DNA: 39 bases, with reading frame beginning at the first base. V is cut back by 7 bases and J by 8 bases, with 5 bases in the junction unmatched. Sequences were obtained from central memory CD4+ T cells from blood. In light of the paper, this sample's cell subset or site label describes: central memory, CD45RA- CD27+. The rearrangement joined TRBV28 to TRBJ1-5, with 10 bases matching TRBD1. The sequence came from a human donor in good health. The CDR3 reads as follows: CASITGTGEPQHF. The bases are TGTGCCAGCATCACCGGGACAGGGGAGCCCCAGCATTTT.